This T cell receptor (beta chain) derives from a study of technical replicates of blood from a few donors (dated by TCRdb to about 2017). From the germline V gene, CDR1 is SNHLY and CDR2 is FYNNEI. The V end gives up 3 bases and the J end 5 bases, leaving 6 bases in the junction not matched to a gene. The CDR3 sequence holds 14 residues, the cysteine and phenylalanine included. The kept DNA is CDR3 alone, 42 bases in frame from the first base. Worth noting for this clone: The antigen it binds to is not known. The sample holds no much larger clone one base away, and base qualities are not on file.

Library generation was performed with the immunoSEQ multiplex PCR assay. Imported from immuneACCESS, the table was reduced by TCRdb to in-frame sequences with V and J called. These copies leave out some clones; in studies compared against another copy, an unresolved V gene accounts for under half, and the cause of the remainder is not known. Within this sample are around 93,000 clones, with more than 85% of them counted one time only. Together, the top ten hold 0.34% of the sample. The TCR was taken from a human donor in good health. What was sequenced was T cells isolated from PBMCs. The chain is assembled from TRBV2 and TRBJ1-2; 7 central nucleotides agree with TRBD1. The CDR3 region: CASSEGDRVYGYTF. The base sequence is TGTGCCAGCAGTGAGGGTGACAGGGTTTATGGCTACACCTTC.